The clone carrying this T cell receptor (beta chain) was found many times. The entire patient cohort was treatment-naive prior to thyroid surgery. The data were obtained in a study of metastatic and nonmetastatic thyroid tumors. As handled by the study authors: CDR3 differences across clinicopathological groups were used to build a distant-metastasis classifier for papillary thyroid cancer. With MiXCR, TCRdb called clones anew from the PCR reads. What appears here as the V and J calls and clone size reflects TCRdb's work, not the paper's. The table lists roughly 90,000 clones, around 14% of them singletons. This CDR3 has 14 amino acids. V shed 1 base and J 4 bases; nucleotides not matched to a gene: 3. Germline loops: CDR1 KGHSH, CDR2 LQKENI.

The material sequenced was blood. The chain uses TRBV18 and TRBJ1-2; 7 bases align to TRBD1. The receptor comes from a female donor with papillary thyroid cancer or a benign thyroid nodule (not recorded which). Some clones in this sample may be carry-over from other donors' samples. CDR3 nucleotides: TGTGCCAGCTCACCACAGGGGGCAGGCTATGGCTACACCTTC. It specifies CASSPQGAGYGYTF.